This T cell receptor beta chain emerged from a study of T cells after yellow fever vaccination. Study background: When fractions had low cell numbers, they were prepared with SMART-Seq v4 Ultra Low Input. Whole-study results and caveats: Among primary-vaccination clones, most reappeared after the booster, at almost 98% for CD4 and 88% for CD8.

This clonotype has at least ten counts. What it binds is not known. V lost 3 bases, J lost 3 bases, and 20 bases lay in between. From germline, CDR1 is SGHRS and CDR2 YFSETQ. There are 17 residues in the CDR3. 5'RACE template switching produced TCR cDNA carrying a universal primer site and UMIs. TCRdb fed the 5' RACE reads into MiXCR, producing one record per CDR3 protein. The sample has tens of thousands of distinct CDR3 sequences, around 7% seen once; the top ten hold approximately 30%. The sequences come from CD8+ T cells sorted from PBMCs, collected 9 to 10 days after the first yellow fever vaccination. The receptor's source is a man aged 18-30 years who received the YFV17D yellow fever vaccine. V usage is TRBV5-1 and J usage is TRBJ2-3; D is perhaps TRBD1 or TRBD2 (7 bases each). The CDR3 loop is CASSSGDRQGGTDTQYF. The CDR3 coding sequence is TGCGCCAGCAGCTCCGGGGATCGACAGGGAGGGACAGATACGCAGTATTTT.